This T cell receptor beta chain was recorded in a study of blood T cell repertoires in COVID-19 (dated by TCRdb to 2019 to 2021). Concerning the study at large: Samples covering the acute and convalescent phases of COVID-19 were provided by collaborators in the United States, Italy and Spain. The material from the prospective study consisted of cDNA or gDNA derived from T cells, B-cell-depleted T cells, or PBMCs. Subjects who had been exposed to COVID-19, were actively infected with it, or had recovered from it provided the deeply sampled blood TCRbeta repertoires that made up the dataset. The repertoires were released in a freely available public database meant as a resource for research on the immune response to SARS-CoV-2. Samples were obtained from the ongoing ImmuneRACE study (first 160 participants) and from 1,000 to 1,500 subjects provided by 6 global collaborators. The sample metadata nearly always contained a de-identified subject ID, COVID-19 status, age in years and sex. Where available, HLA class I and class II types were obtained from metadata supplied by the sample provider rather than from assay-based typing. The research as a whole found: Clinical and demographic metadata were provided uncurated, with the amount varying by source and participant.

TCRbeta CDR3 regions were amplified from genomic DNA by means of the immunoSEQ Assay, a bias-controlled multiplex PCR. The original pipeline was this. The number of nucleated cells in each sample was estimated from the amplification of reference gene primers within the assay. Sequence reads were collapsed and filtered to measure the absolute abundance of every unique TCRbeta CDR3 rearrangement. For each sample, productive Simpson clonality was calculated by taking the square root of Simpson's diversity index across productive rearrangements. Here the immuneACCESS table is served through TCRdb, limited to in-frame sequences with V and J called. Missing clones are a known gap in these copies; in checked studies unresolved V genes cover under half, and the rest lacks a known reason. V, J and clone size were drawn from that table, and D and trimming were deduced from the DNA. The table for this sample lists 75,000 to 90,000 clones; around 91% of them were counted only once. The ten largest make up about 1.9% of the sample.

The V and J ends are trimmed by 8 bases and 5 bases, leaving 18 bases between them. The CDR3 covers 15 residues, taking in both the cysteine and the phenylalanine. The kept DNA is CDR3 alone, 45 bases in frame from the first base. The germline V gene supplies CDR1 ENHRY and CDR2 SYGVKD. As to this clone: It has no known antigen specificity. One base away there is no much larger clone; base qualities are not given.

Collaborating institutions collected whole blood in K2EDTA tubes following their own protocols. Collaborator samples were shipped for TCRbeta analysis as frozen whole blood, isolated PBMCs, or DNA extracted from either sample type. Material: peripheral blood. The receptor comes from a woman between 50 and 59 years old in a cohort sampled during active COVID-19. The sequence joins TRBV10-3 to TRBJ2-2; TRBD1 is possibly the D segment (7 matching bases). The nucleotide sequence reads TGTGCCATCCCTGCCGGTTCAGGGGGGACCGGGGAGCTGTTTTTT. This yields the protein CAIPAGSGGTGELFF.